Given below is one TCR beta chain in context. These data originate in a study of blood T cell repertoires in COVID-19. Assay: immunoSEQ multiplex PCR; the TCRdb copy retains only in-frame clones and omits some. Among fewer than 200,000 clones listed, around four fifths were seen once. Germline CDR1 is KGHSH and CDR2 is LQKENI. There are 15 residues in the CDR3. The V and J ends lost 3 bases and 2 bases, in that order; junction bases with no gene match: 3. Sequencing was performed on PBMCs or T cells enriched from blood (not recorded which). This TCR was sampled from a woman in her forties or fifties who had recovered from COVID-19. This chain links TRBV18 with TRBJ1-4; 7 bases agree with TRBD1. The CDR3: CASSPGQVTNEKLFF. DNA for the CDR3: TGTGCCAGCTCACCCGGACAGGTTACTAATGAAAAACTGTTTTTT. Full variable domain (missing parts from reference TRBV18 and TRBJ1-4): NAGVMQNPRHLVRRRGQEARLRCSPMKGHSHVYWYRQLPEEGLKFMVYLQKENIIDESGMPKERFSAEFPKEGPSILRIQQVVRGDSAAYFCASSPGQVTNEKLFFGSGTQLSVL.